Sequencing of this T cell receptor beta chain was carried out in a study of blood T cells in healthy people across ages. Points from the study as a whole: Since the PBMCs were unsorted, naive and antigen-experienced cells could not be conclusively compared.

A second 7 to 11 cycle PCR used barcoded and J-beta primers. TCRdb fed the 5' RACE reads into MiXCR, producing one record per CDR3 protein. The sample lists almost 1 million distinct CDR3 sequences; roughly 51% were seen once. This CDR3 is built from 16 residues. With V trimmed by 5 bases and J by 1 base, 10 bases remained unmatched. Germline CDR1 LNHNV, CDR2 YYDKDF (reference sequence). This clonotype was recorded a few times. Its antigen is as yet unknown. This receptor was obtained from a woman aged 55-75 years in good health. Specimen: blood. This chain connects TRBV15 to TRBJ2-5; 7 bases match TRBD2. The CDR3 reads CATSFRHGGGQETQYF. As DNA, the CDR3 is TGTGCCACCAGCTTCAGACATGGGGGGGGCCAAGAGACCCAGTACTTC.